The 29 T cell receptor beta chains in this list originate from one sample, sequenced in a study of blood T cell repertoires in COVID-19. Assay: immunoSEQ multiplex PCR; the TCRdb copy retains only in-frame clones and omits some. Of roughly 280,000 clones in the sample, 86% were seen once. Sequenced material: peripheral blood. These receptors were obtained from a man under 40 with active or convalescent COVID-19.

The chain carries TRBV19 and TRBJ1-4; no definite D call. Trimming shortened V by 6 bases and J by 4 bases, and 12 bases separated the two germline ends. The CDR3 runs 14 residues. Germline V CDR1 and CDR2: LNHDA, SQIVND (reference sequence). CDR3 coding DNA: TGTGCCAGTAGCAACCGGGAGGGTAATGAAAAACTGTTTTTT. This translates into CASSNREGNEKLFF.

This chain connects TRBV7-9 to TRBJ2-7; D perhaps matches TRBD1 (7 bases). V lost 8 bases, J lost 5 bases, and 13 bases lay in between. The CDR3 runs to 12 residues. The germline gives CDR1 SEHNR, CDR2 FQNEAQ (reference sequence). The CDR3: CASWSGGNEQYF. CDR3 coding DNA: TGTGCCAGCTGGTCAGGGGGGAACGAGCAGTACTTC.

The rearrangement joins TRBV10-3 to TRBJ2-3; a weak D match, TRBD2 (5 bases). Trimming took 9 bases from V and 7 from J, leaving 20 bases between them. CDR1 is ENHRY, CDR2 SYGVKD, per germline. This CDR3 comprises 14 residues. CDR3 region: CAIRPGVATNTQYF. The CDR3 bases are TGTGCCATACGGCCTGGGGTAGCGACGAATACGCAGTATTTT.

This chain uses TRBV3-1 (or the pseudogene TRBV3-2) with TRBJ1-6; weak D call: TRBD1 (6 bases). This CDR3 is built from 15 residues. Germline V CDR1 and CDR2: LGHDT, YNNKEL (reference sequence). Trimming shortened V by 0 bases and J by 10 bases, and 13 bases separated the two germline ends. This CDR3 reads CASSQEHRAGSPLHF. The CDR3 DNA follows: TGTGCCAGCAGCCAAGAACACAGGGCAGGGTCACCCCTCCACTTT.

This sequence joins TRBV19 and TRBJ2-5; 8 bases match TRBD2. Trimming removed 5 bases from V and 2 bases from J; junction bases left unmatched: 1. Looked up from germline, CDR1 is LNHDA and CDR2 is SQIVND (reference sequence). This CDR3 spans 13 amino acids. The CDR3 loop is CASSSSGQETQYF. For the CDR3, the DNA is TGTGCCAGTAGTTCTAGCGGGCAAGAGACCCAGTACTTC.

The chain joins TRBV10-3 to TRBJ1-2; D perhaps matches TRBD1 (6 bases). The V gene lost 3 bases and the J gene lost 2 bases, with 16 bases spanning the gap. This CDR3 contains 16 residues. CDR1 is ENHRY and CDR2 is SYGVKD in the germline V gene. The CDR3 spells CAISDEFRDKNYGYTF. In nucleotides, the CDR3 is TGTGCCATCAGTGACGAATTCCGGGACAAGAACTATGGCTACACCTTC.

This chain connects TRBV4-1 to TRBJ2-7; 8 positions agree with TRBD1. The CDR3 extends over 15 amino acids. J gave up 3 bases and V 0 bases, and 4 bases lay outside the gene matches. The germline gives CDR1 MGHRA, CDR2 YSYEKL. CDR3 bases: TGCGCCAGCAGCCAAGAAGGAGGGACAGGCTACGAGCAGTACTTC. Protein sequence: CASSQEGGTGYEQYF.

This chain uses TRBV4-1 with TRBJ2-5, with 10 bases aligning to TRBD1. CDR3 length equals 16 residues. V shed 3 bases, J shed 1 base, and the junction held 5 bases outside the gene matches. Germline-derived CDR1 and CDR2 are MGHRA and YSYEKL. In DNA form, the CDR3 reads TGCGCCAGCAGCCATCGACAGGGGGCCGGCCAAGAGACCCAGTACTTC. Translation: CASSHRQGAGQETQYF.

The V call is TRBV12-3 or TRBV12-4, the J call TRBJ1-1, with D uncertain. The CDR3 runs to 13 residues. V was pared by 5 bases and J by 5 bases, with 12 bases between. The CDR3 DNA sequence: TGTGCCAGCAGTCGATCGACGGGGACTGAAGCTTTCTTT. It specifies CASSRSTGTEAFF.

The CDR3 region is CASATDGAYEQYF. The CDR3, as DNA: TGTGCCAGCGCGACGGACGGGGCCTACGAGCAGTACTTC. This chain uses TRBV7-6 with TRBJ2-7; the D gene is possibly TRBD2 (5 bases). V gave up 8 bases and J gave up 2 bases, with 13 bases separating them. Germline CDR1 reads SGHVS; CDR2 reads FNYEAQ. The CDR3 sequence is 13 residues long.

This chain joins TRBV3-1 (or the pseudogene TRBV3-2) and TRBJ2-2, with 7 bases aligning to TRBD1. The junction had 4 bases not matched to a gene; V was cut back by 3 bases and J by 0 bases. There are 16 residues in the CDR3. The germline CDR1 and CDR2 sequences are LGHDT and YNNKEL (reference sequence). CDR3 in DNA: TGTGCCAGCAGCCAGAAGACAGGGACGAACACCGGGGAGCTGTTTTTT. Translation: CASSQKTGTNTGELFF.

A few counts support this clone. This chain uses TRBV2 with TRBJ2-7, with 11 bases that match TRBD2. Germline V gene sequence: CDR1 SNHLY, CDR2 FYNNEI. This CDR3 has 14 residues. V trimming: 4 bases; J trimming: 2 bases; junction bases outside the gene matches: 1. The CDR3 loop is CASSGTSGPYEQYF. CDR3 DNA sequence: TGTGCCAGCAGTGGGACTAGCGGGCCCTACGAGCAGTACTTC.

The chain has TRBV30 and TRBJ2-7, with D possibly being TRBD1 (6 bases). Trimming took off 3 bases at V and 6 bases at J, with 18 bases between the two ends. The germline V gene encodes CDR1 GTSNPN and CDR2 SVGIG (reference sequence). The CDR3 has 14 residues. In nucleotides, the CDR3 is TGTGCCTGGAGACCGGGGTATTGGGGGCTCGAGCAGTACTTC. It codes for CAWRPGYWGLEQYF.

This sequence joins TRBV5-4 and TRBJ2-1; 14 bases line up with TRBD2. Germline CDR1 SGHNT, CDR2 YYREEE (reference sequence). CDR3 length: 20 residues. The V segment lost 4 bases and the J segment 0 bases; nucleotides outside the gene matches: 12. CDR3 sequence: CASSPPPGTSGGRSYNEQFF. For the CDR3, the DNA is TGTGCCAGCAGCCCTCCCCCCGGGACTAGCGGGGGACGCTCCTACAATGAGCAGTTCTTC.

This clone has only one observation. The chain combines TRBV13 with TRBJ2-3; 11 bases match TRBD2. J gave up 5 bases and V 5 bases, and 6 bases lay outside the gene matches. Germline CDR1 reads PRHDT; CDR2 reads FYEKMQ (reference sequence). This CDR3 is 15 amino acids long. CDR3: CASSQGLAGGDTQYF. CDR3 DNA sequence: TGTGCCAGCAGCCAGGGGCTAGCGGGGGGAGATACGCAGTATTTT. The variable domain in full, completed from reference TRBV13 and TRBJ2-3, reads AAGVIQSPRHLIKEKRETATLKCYPIPRHDTVYWYQQGPGQDPQFLISFYEKMQSDKGSIPDRFSAQQFSDYHSELNMSSLELGDSALYFCASSQGLAGGDTQYFGPGTRLTVL.

This chain uses TRBV11-2 with TRBJ2-3, with a tentative D call TRBD1 (6 bases). The CDR3 has 14 residues. Trimming removed 5 bases from V and 3 bases from J, with 12 bases in between. Germline V gives CDR1 SGHAT, CDR2 FQNNGV. CDR3: CASSQGPATDTQYF. For the CDR3, the DNA is TGTGCCAGCAGCCAGGGGCCCGCGACAGATACGCAGTATTTT. The variable domain in full, with the rest retrieved from reference TRBV11-2 and TRBJ2-3, is EAGVAQSPRYKIIEKRQSVAFWCNPISGHATLYWYQQILGQGPKLLIQFQNNGVVDDSQLPKDRFSAERLKGVDSTLKIQPAKLEDSAVYLCASSQGPATDTQYFGPGTRLTVL.

The V call is TRBV4-1, the J call TRBJ2-6; the match to TRBD2 covers 7 bases. The trim removed 7 bases at V and 0 bases at J, leaving 6 bases unmatched. Germline CDR1 is MGHRA and CDR2 is YSYEKL. The CDR3 has 16 residues. The CDR3 bases are TGCGCCAGCAAAAGCGGGGAGGGCTCTGGGGCCAACGTCCTGACTTTC. This codes for CASKSGEGSGANVLTF.

The V call is TRBV4-2, the J call TRBJ2-4; perhaps TRBD1 as D (6 bases). The CDR3 contains 16 residues. V lost 0 bases to trimming and J lost 7 bases, with 16 bases between them. Germline CDR1 LGHNA, CDR2 YNFKEQ. CDR3 sequence reads: CASSQDKEDSLNIQYF. CDR3 in DNA: TGTGCCAGCAGCCAAGATAAGGAGGACAGCTTGAACATTCAGTACTTC.

This clone was observed once. The chain employs TRBV6-5 and TRBJ2-7; 9 positions match TRBD2. CDR3 length: 15 amino acids. Trimming at V came to 4 bases and at J to 7 bases, leaving 11 bases not matched to a gene. CDR1 and CDR2 (germline): MNHEY, SVGAGI. The DNA for the CDR3 is TGTGCCAGCAGTTCCCGAGCGGTAGCGGGGGATGAGCAGTACTTC. This translates into CASSSRAVAGDEQYF.

This chain uses TRBV6-2 or TRBV6-3 with TRBJ1-1; 8 bases are shared with TRBD1. CDR1 is MNHEY and CDR2 is SVGEGT in the germline V gene. V was clipped by 6 bases and J by 5 bases; unmatched bases: 8. The CDR3 covers 14 residues. As DNA, the CDR3 is TGTGCCAGCAGCCGGGACAGGACCCGAACTGAAGCTTTCTTT. It is translated as CASSRDRTRTEAFF.

V gene TRBV27 combines with J gene TRBJ1-5; 8 nucleotides line up with TRBD1. Germline CDR1 and CDR2: MNHEY and SMNVEV (reference sequence). The CDR3 is 14 residues long. V gave up 3 bases and J gave up 5 bases; unmatched junction bases: 3. The CDR3 DNA sequence: TGTGCCAGCAGTTTCGGACAGGGAGATCAGCCCCAGCATTTT. Encoded protein: CASSFGQGDQPQHF.

This clone was observed once. The gene calls are TRBV10-2 and TRBJ2-2; D is possibly TRBD2 (6 bases). Germline V lookup: CDR1 WSHSY, CDR2 SAAADI. The CDR3 is made up of 16 amino acids. Trimming stripped 0 bases from V and 3 bases from J, with 11 bases between. CDR3 DNA sequence: TGCGCCAGCAGTGAGTCAGGGGACTTATACACCGGGGAGCTGTTTTTT. This gives the protein CASSESGDLYTGELFF.

The chain employs TRBV28 and TRBJ2-7; 7 positions match TRBD2. This CDR3 is 14 amino acids long. Trimming cost V 5 bases and J 6 bases; bases outside gene matches: 10. CDR1 is MDHEN, CDR2 SYDVKM, per germline. In DNA form, the CDR3 reads TGTGCCAGCAGTCCCGGGACTACCCCCTCCGAGCAGTACTTC. Translating gives CASSPGTTPSEQYF.

V and J are TRBV18 and TRBJ1-2; tentatively, D is TRBD1 (5 bases). From germline, CDR1 is KGHSH and CDR2 LQKENI. Trimming took 3 bases from V and 5 from J, leaving 16 bases between them. This CDR3 has 15 residues. The CDR3 nucleotides are TGTGCCAGCTCACCTGGGGCCACCGGAAGGTATGGCTACACCTTC. Translating it yields CASSPGATGRYGYTF.

The chain combines TRBV11-2 with TRBJ2-2; D gene ambiguous. Germline assignment: CDR1 SGHAT and CDR2 FQNNGV. V gave up 3 bases and J gave up 4 bases, with 15 bases separating them. This CDR3 region has 16 residues. The CDR3 loop reads CASSFEVLGITGELFF. DNA for the CDR3: TGTGCCAGCAGCTTTGAGGTTCTGGGTATCACCGGGGAGCTGTTTTTT.

The chain is built from TRBV5-1 and TRBJ1-1; the match to TRBD1 covers 7 bases. Germline CDR1 is SGHRS and CDR2 is YFSETQ. The CDR3 totals 15 residues. The trim removed 0 bases at V and 2 bases at J, leaving 4 bases unmatched. For the CDR3, the DNA is TGCGCCAGCAGCTTGGTGACAGGGCGCAACACTGAAGCTTTCTTT. This gives the protein CASSLVTGRNTEAFF.

The chain carries TRBV4-2 and TRBJ1-4, with D uncertain. Germline loops: CDR1 LGHNA, CDR2 YNFKEQ. The CDR3 consists of 16 residues. V was cut by 0 bases and J by 3 bases, with 11 bases left in between. The CDR3 DNA is TGTGCCAGCAGCCAAGATTACGGAACAGCTAATGAAAAACTGTTTTTT. Its protein is CASSQDYGTANEKLFF.

The chain links TRBV29-1 to TRBJ1-2; 7 bases fit TRBD1. The CDR3 loop spans 14 amino acids. The germline V gene has CDR1 SQVTM and CDR2 ANQGSEA. V was pared by 7 bases and J by 4 bases, with 12 bases of the junction left unmatched. The CDR3 sequence is CSAWTGARGYGYTF. As DNA, the CDR3 is TGCAGCGCCTGGACAGGAGCCCGTGGCTATGGCTACACCTTC.

The gene calls are TRBV6-5 and TRBJ2-7; TRBD1 agrees at 8 bases. Losses at the gene ends were 7 bases for V and 5 bases for J; bases not matched to a gene: 10. Germline CDR1 reads MNHEY; CDR2 reads SVGAGI. The CDR3 contains 14 residues. DNA for the CDR3: TGTGCCAGCATGAGGGGCAGGGGGCTGAACGAGCAGTACTTC. Translating gives CASMRGRGLNEQYF.